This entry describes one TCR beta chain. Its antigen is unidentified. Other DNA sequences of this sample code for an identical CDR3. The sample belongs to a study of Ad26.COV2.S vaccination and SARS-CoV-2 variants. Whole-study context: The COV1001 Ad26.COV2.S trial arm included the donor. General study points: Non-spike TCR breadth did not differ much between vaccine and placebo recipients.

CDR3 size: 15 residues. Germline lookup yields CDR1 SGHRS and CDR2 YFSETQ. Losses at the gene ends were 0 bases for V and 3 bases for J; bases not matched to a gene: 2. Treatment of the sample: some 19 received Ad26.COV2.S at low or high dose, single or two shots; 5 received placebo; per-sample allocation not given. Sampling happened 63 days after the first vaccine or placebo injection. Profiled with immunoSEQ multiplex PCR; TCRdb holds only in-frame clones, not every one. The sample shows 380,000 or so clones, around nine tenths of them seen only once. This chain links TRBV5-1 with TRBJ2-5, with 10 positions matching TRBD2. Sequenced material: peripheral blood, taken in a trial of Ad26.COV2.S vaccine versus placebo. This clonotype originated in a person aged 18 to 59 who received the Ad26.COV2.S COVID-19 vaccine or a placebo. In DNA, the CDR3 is TGCGCCAGCAGCTTGGGGCTAGCGGGGGAAGAGACCCAGTACTTC. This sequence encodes CASSLGLAGEETQYF. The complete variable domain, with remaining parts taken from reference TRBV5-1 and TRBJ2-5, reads KAGVTQTPRYLIKTRGQQVTLSCSPISGHRSVSWYQQTPGQGLQFLFEYFSETQRNKGNFPGRFSGRQFSNSRSEMNVSTLELGDSALYLCASSLGLAGEETQYFGPGTRLLVL.